These 4 T cell receptor beta chains were all obtained from the same sample, sequenced in a study of breast tumors, draining lymph nodes, adjacent tissues. Samples came from axillary lymph nodes draining the breast cancer. TCRdb re-called the multiplex PCR reads with MiXCR, one entry per CDR3 protein. Of under 250,000 distinct CDR3 sequences listed, 32% are singletons. Sequenced input: axillary lymph node tissue. All receptors derive from a female donor with breast cancer. Some clones in this sample may be carry-over from other donors' samples.

The chain combines TRBV12-3 or TRBV12-4 with TRBJ1-6; 9 bases map to TRBD1. V was clipped by 7 bases and J by 7 bases; unmatched bases: 14. The CDR3 is 17 amino acids. Here the CDR3 reads CASNLLLGTGMNSPLHF. The CDR3 nucleotides read TGTGCCAGCAATCTCCTCCTGGGGACAGGGATGAATTCACCCCTCCACTTT.

This clonotype was seen a handful of times. A much bigger clone sits one base away, suggesting this may be a read error. The chain joins TRBV20-1 to TRBJ2-7; 14 bases fit TRBD2. J was trimmed by 7 bases and V by 5 bases; bases with no gene match: 7. The CDR3 has 14 amino acids. CDR1 is DFQATT, CDR2 SNEGSKA, per germline (reference sequence). CDR3 DNA sequence: TGCAGTGCTGGCAGACTAGCGGGAGGGGCAGAGCAGTACTTC. This translates into CSAGRLAGGAEQYF.

The CDR3 nucleotides read TGTGCCACCAGTGAAACTAGCGGGGTCCCAGATACGCAGTATTTT. Translated: CATSETSGVPDTQYF. V gene TRBV24-1 combines with J gene TRBJ2-3; 10 nucleotides match TRBD2. CDR3 length equals 15 residues. Trimming at V came to 4 bases and at J to 4 bases, leaving 4 bases not matched to a gene. Germline values: CDR1 KGHDR, CDR2 SFDVKD.

This clonotype was recorded at least ten times. The chain uses TRBV20-1 and TRBJ1-5; D perhaps matches TRBD1 (6 bases). Trimming took 0 bases from V and 6 from J, leaving 21 bases between them. Germline CDR1 DFQATT, CDR2 SNEGSKA (reference sequence). This CDR3 is built from 17 residues. The CDR3: CSARDRGGTFESQPQHF. The CDR3 DNA reads as TGCAGTGCTAGAGATAGGGGGGGAACGTTCGAGAGTCAGCCCCAGCATTTT.